This TCR beta chain was observed in a study of OX40 agonist ivuxolimab in advanced cancers. The V gene lost 3 bases and the J gene lost 6 bases, with 7 bases spanning the gap. Germline V gene data show CDR1 as SGDLS and CDR2 as YYNGEE. The CDR3 covers 13 residues. The repertoire was sequenced with immunoSEQ multiplex PCR; TCRdb's copy has only in-frame clones and lacks some. Of 60,000 or so clones listed, around 84% are singletons. This clonotype originated in an adult with an advanced solid tumor such as melanoma, head and neck, liver or kidney cancer. Specimen: CD4+ or CD8+ T cells sorted from blood, collected in a trial of the OX40 agonist ivuxolimab. This rearrangement joins TRBV9 to TRBJ1-6; no reliable D call. DNA of the CDR3: TGTGCCAGCAGCGATTACACTAATTCACCCCTCCACTTT. Protein: CASSDYTNSPLHF.